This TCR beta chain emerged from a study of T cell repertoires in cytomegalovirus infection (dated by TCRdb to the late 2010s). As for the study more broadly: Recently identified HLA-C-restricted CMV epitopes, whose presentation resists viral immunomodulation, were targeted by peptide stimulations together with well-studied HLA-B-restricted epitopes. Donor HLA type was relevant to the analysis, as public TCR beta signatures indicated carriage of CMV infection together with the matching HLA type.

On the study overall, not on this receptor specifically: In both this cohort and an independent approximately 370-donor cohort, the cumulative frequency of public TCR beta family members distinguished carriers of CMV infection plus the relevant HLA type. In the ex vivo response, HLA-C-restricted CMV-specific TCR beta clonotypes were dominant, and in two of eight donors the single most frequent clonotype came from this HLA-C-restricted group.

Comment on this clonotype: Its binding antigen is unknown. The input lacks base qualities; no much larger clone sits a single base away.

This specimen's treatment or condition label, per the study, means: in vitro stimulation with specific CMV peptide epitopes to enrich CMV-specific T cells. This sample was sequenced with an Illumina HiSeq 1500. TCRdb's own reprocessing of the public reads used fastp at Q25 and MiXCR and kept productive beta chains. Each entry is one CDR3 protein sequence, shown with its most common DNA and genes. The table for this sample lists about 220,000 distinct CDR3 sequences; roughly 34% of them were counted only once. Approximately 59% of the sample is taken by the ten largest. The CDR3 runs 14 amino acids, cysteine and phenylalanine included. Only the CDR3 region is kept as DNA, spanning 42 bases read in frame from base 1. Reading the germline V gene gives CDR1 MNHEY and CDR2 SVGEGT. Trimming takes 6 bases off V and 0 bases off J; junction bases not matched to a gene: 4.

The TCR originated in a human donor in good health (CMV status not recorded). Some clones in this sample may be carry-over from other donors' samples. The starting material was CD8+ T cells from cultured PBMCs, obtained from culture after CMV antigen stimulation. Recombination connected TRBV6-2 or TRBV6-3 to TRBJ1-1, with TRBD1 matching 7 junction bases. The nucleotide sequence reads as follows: TGTGCCAGCAGCCGGACAGGAGTGAACACTGAAGCTTTCTTT. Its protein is CASSRTGVNTEAFF.